This is a list of T cell receptor beta chains from one sample in a study of blood T cell repertoires in COVID-19. The protocol was immunoSEQ multiplex PCR, while the TCRdb copy is restricted to in-frame clones and leaves out a portion. In the table there are under 200,000 clones, 60% to 85% of which are singletons. Sequenced: peripheral blood. The origin of the receptors is a man aged 55-75 years with acute or convalescent COVID-19. Each CDR3 is given with its conserved first and last residue. D genes are given only for firm matches. Not every row has a clone size; where given, it reads once, few, many or a size class.

TRBJ1-2	few	TRBV5-1	-	TGCGCCAGCAGCTTGGGCGTACGGGGTGGTGGCTACACCTTC	CASSLGVRGGGYTF
TRBJ1-2	-	TRBV6-5	TRBD1	TGTGCCAGCAGCGCCACCTTAGGGGGCCACAACACCTTC	CASSATLGGHNTF
TRBJ2-7	-	TRBV21-1	-	TGTGCCAGCAGCAAAGCGTCCCCGCGCCACGAGCAGTACTTC	CASSKASPRHEQYF
TRBJ1-5	-	TRBV28	-	TGTGCCAGCAGTTTACGGGGTTATCAGCCCCAGCATTTT	CASSLRGYQPQHF
TRBJ2-3	-	TRBV7-2	TRBD2	TGTGCCAGCAGCTTAAGCGGGGGGACCACAGATACGCAGTATTTT	CASSLSGGTTDTQYF
TRBJ1-5	-	TRBV7-8	-	TGTGCCAGCAGCTTAGGGCAGTTTAATAGCAATCAGCCCCAGCATTTT	CASSLGQFNSNQPQHF
TRBJ1-1	-	TRBV30	-	TGTGCCTGGAGACAGTTCCTGAACACTGAAGCTTTCTTT	CAWRQFLNTEAFF
TRBJ2-3	-	TRBV3-1/TRBV3-2	TRBD2	TGTGCCAGCAGCCGACTAGCGGGGTTGGGGGACACAGATACGCAGTATTTT	CASSRLAGLGDTDTQYF
TRBJ2-1	-	TRBV19	TRBD1	TGTGCCAGTAGTACTTTCCAGACAGGGAACAATGAGCAGTTCTTC	CASSTFQTGNNEQFF
TRBJ1-2	-	TRBV7-8	-	TGTGCCAGCAGCTTACGGGATCTTGACTATGGCTACACCTTC	CASSLRDLDYGYTF
TRBJ1-4	-	TRBV18	-	TGTGCCAGCTCACCACGACAGGCCGAAAAACTGTTTTTT	CASSPRQAEKLFF
TRBJ2-7	-	TRBV7-2	TRBD2	TGTGCCAGCAGCTCCGGGGGGAAGTACGAGCAGTACTTC	CASSSGGKYEQYF
TRBJ2-1	-	TRBV2	TRBD2	TGTGCCAGCGGGACCGGGACTAGCGGCCCACTAATCTCCTACAATGAGCAGTTCTTC	CASGTGTSGPLISYNEQFF
TRBJ1-6	once	TRBV19	TRBD1	TGTGCCAGTAGTCTTCCGGACAGGAGCTCCTATAATTCACCCCTCCACTTT	CASSLPDRSSYNSPLHF
TRBJ2-7	-	TRBV7-8	TRBD1	TGTGCCAGCAGCGTCCCCGGGACAGGGGCCTACGAGCAGTACTTC	CASSVPGTGAYEQYF
TRBJ1-2	-	TRBV5-1	-	TGCGCCAGCAGCTTGGGACAGGATGGCTACACCTTC	CASSLGQDGYTF
TRBJ1-5	-	TRBV19	-	TGTGCCAGTAGTCCCCGACAGATCAATCAGCCCCAGCATTTT	CASSPRQINQPQHF
TRBJ1-2	-	TRBV7-8	-	TGTGCCAGCAGCTTAGGGCAGGCCGATGGCTACACCTTC	CASSLGQADGYTF
TRBJ2-2	-	TRBV5-1	TRBD1	TGCGCCAGCAGCCTCCGGGACAGTTCGACCGGGGAGCTGTTTTTT	CASSLRDSSTGELFF
TRBJ2-3	-	TRBV24-1	-	TGTGCCACCAGTGATTTGAAGTTCGCAGGGACAGATACGCAGTATTTT	CATSDLKFAGTDTQYF
TRBJ1-6	-	TRBV28	TRBD1	TGTGCCAGCAGTCCCGGGACAGTAAATTCACCCCTCCACTTT	CASSPGTVNSPLHF
TRBJ2-2	-	TRBV24-1	-	TGTGCCACCAGTGATTTGAGGACACACGCGAACACCGGGGAGCTGTTTTTT	CATSDLRTHANTGELFF
TRBJ2-5	-	TRBV9	TRBD2	TGTGCCAGCAGCGTGGGCGGGGGGAGAGAGACCCAGTACTTC	CASSVGGGRETQYF
TRBJ1-5	-	TRBV30	-	TGTGCCTGGAGTGTAGGGGCGGTAGATCAGCCCCAGCATTTT	CAWSVGAVDQPQHF
TRBJ1-1	-	TRBV6-1	-	TGTGCCAGCAGTGAAGACGGGGCAGGGGACACTGAAGCTTTCTTT	CASSEDGAGDTEAFF
TRBJ2-7	-	TRBV19	TRBD1	TGTGCCAGTAGTATCTTCGGACAGGGATCTCACGAGCAGTACTTC	CASSIFGQGSHEQYF
TRBJ1-3	-	TRBV9	-	TGTGCCAGCAGTCGACTCGTCCCTGGAAACACCATATATTTT	CASSRLVPGNTIYF